The 17 T cell receptor beta chains below all came from one sample that was sequenced in a study of long-term antiretroviral therapy in people with HIV. Version v3.0 of the immunoSEQ assay ran at survey level. Measured with immunoSEQ multiplex PCR; TCRdb has only the in-frame clones, and not every one. The sample holds approximately 24,000 clones, about 80% seen once. The starting material was unsorted PBMCs, obtained approximately 6.2 years after starting antiretroviral therapy. These receptors were obtained from a man aged 25-40 years with HIV.

The chain has TRBV19 and TRBJ2-5; 7 bases are shared with TRBD1. The length of the CDR3 is 15 residues. Germline trimming cut 1 base from V and 4 bases from J; bases unmatched to any gene: 6. The germline V gene encodes CDR1 LNHDA and CDR2 SQIVND (reference sequence). CDR3 in amino acids: CASSIVKGALETQYF. CDR3 DNA: TGTGCCAGTAGTATAGTCAAGGGGGCCCTAGAGACCCAGTACTTC.

This sequence joins TRBV9 and TRBJ1-2; a possible D gene is TRBD1 (5 bases). The V gene's germline CDR1 is SGDLS and CDR2 YYNGEE. This CDR3 comprises 13 residues. V was trimmed by 7 bases and J by 4 bases, leaving 14 bases between them. The CDR3 DNA reads TGTGCCAGCCTTGGGGGGAGAGGCTATGGCTACACCTTC. This encodes CASLGGRGYGYTF.

This chain joins TRBV4-1 and TRBJ1-2; D not certain. Per the germline V gene, CDR1 is MGHRA and CDR2 is YSYEKL. The CDR3 consists of 16 residues. Trimming shortened V by 1 base and J by 3 bases, and 15 bases separated the two germline ends. The CDR3 coding sequence is TGCGCCAGCAGCCAAGGGCCCGGGCCACGACACTATGGCTACACCTTC. The encoded protein is CASSQGPGPRHYGYTF.

The V call is TRBV4-1, the J call TRBJ1-5; D might be TRBD1 (6 bases). V was trimmed by 5 bases and J by 7 bases, leaving 18 bases between them. CDR1 and CDR2 (germline): MGHRA, YSYEKL. This CDR3 region has 15 residues. The CDR3 loop reads CASSGSGGWEQPQHF. The CDR3 bases are TGCGCCAGCAGCGGATCGGGGGGCTGGGAACAGCCCCAGCATTTT.

The chain carries TRBV4-3 and TRBJ2-1; D assignment may be TRBD1 or TRBD2 (7 bases each). Germline values: CDR1 LGHNA, CDR2 YSLEER. This CDR3 spans 14 amino acids. V dropped 5 bases and J dropped 7 bases, with 15 bases sitting between them. CDR3 bases: TGCGCCAGCAGCTCTCGACAGGGAGGGAATGAGCAGTTCTTC. It yields the protein CASSSRQGGNEQFF.

The genes are TRBV7-8 and TRBJ2-7, with 8 nucleotides matching TRBD1. The CDR3 length is 13 residues. V was pared by 5 bases and J by 3 bases, with 3 bases of the junction left unmatched. CDR1 SGHVS and CDR2 FQNEAQ come from the germline V gene. This CDR3 is CASSRGQGYEQYF. CDR3 DNA: TGTGCCAGCAGCAGAGGACAGGGCTACGAGCAGTACTTC.

The chain has TRBV14 and TRBJ1-2, with a possible D match to TRBD1 (5 bases). V lost 0 bases to trimming and J lost 5 bases, with 10 bases between them. CDR1 and CDR2 from the germline V gene are SGHDN and FVKESK. This CDR3 region has 14 residues. The CDR3 sequence: CASSQEDGGYGYTF. CDR3 nucleotide sequence: TGTGCCAGCAGCCAAGAAGATGGGGGTTATGGCTACACCTTC.

The chain employs TRBV6-5 and TRBJ2-5; D uncertain. Germline CDR1 is MNHEY and CDR2 is SVGAGI. The V end was cut by 8 bases, the J end by 5 bases, with 21 bases between. The CDR3 spans 15 residues. DNA for the CDR3: TGTGCCAGCCGATCCATCGGCCCACCTTTTGAGACCCAGTACTTC. It translates to CASRSIGPPFETQYF.

The CDR3 sequence: CSVEGATGERLENTEAFF. CDR3 DNA sequence: TGCAGCGTTGAAGGGGCGACAGGGGAAAGGTTGGAGAACACTGAAGCTTTCTTT. The gene calls are TRBV29-1 and TRBJ1-1, with 8 positions matching TRBD1. The CDR3 has 18 amino acids. V dropped 1 base and J dropped 1; count of bases not matched to a gene: 14. Germline assignment: CDR1 SQVTM and CDR2 ANQGSEA.

This clone was observed once. The chain carries TRBV6-5 and TRBJ2-7, with TRBD2 matching 8 bases. In germline, CDR1 is MNHEY, CDR2 SVGAGI. V shed 0 bases, J shed 0 bases, and the junction held 4 bases outside the gene matches. The CDR3 is 16 amino acids. CDR3 DNA sequence: TGTGCCAGCAGTTACTCTAGGACTAGCAACTCCTACGAGCAGTACTTC. This translates into CASSYSRTSNSYEQYF.

V gene TRBV6-1 combines with J gene TRBJ1-6; D is perhaps TRBD1 (5 bases). V was trimmed by 3 bases and J by 0 bases, leaving 15 bases between them. In germline, CDR1 is MNHNS, CDR2 SASEGT. CDR3 length: 18 amino acids. The CDR3 reads CASSEIGRGSSYNSPLHF. DNA of the CDR3: TGTGCCAGCAGTGAGATTGGTCGGGGGTCCTCCTATAATTCACCCCTCCACTTT.

The V call is TRBV25-1, the J call TRBJ2-3; 8 bases match TRBD2. This CDR3 region has 17 residues. J lost 8 bases, V lost 3 bases, and 16 bases had no gene match. Germline assignment: CDR1 MGHDK and CDR2 SYGVNS. The CDR3 spells CASSDPGSGAHMSTQYF. For the CDR3, the DNA is TGTGCCAGCAGTGATCCCGGTAGCGGGGCCCACATGAGTACGCAGTATTTT.

This clone occurred a few times. The genes are TRBV28 and TRBJ2-7; no clear D. From germline, CDR1 is MDHEN and CDR2 SYDVKM. The CDR3 runs to 14 residues. V was cut by 2 bases and J by 2 bases, with 10 bases left in between. CDR3 amino acids: CASSLQRQAYEQYF. DNA for the CDR3: TGTGCCAGCAGTTTACAAAGACAAGCCTACGAGCAGTACTTC.

The V gene is TRBV2, the J gene TRBJ2-1, with 12 bases lining up with TRBD2. This CDR3 comprises 16 residues. Germline V CDR1 and CDR2: SNHLY, FYNNEI. With V trimmed by 10 bases and J by 3 bases, 10 bases remained unmatched. The CDR3 coding sequence is TGTGCCACCGTCAATTTACTAGCGGGGGGCTACAATGAGCAGTTCTTC. Its translation is CATVNLLAGGYNEQFF.

The sample holds a few counts of this clone. V gene TRBV21-1 combines with J gene TRBJ2-7. TRBV21-1 is assigned pseudogene status. The CDR3 is 13 residues long. The CDR3 coding sequence is TGTGCCAGCAGCAAAGAGGGCTTGTACGAGCAGTACTTC. As protein: CASSKEGLYEQYF.

The V call is TRBV28, the J call TRBJ2-7, with 8 positions matching TRBD2. The CDR3 spans 14 residues. Trimming removed 7 bases from V and 5 bases from J; junction bases left unmatched: 10. Germline loops: CDR1 MDHEN, CDR2 SYDVKM. The CDR3 sequence is CASIEAGEYHEQYF. The CDR3 DNA sequence: TGTGCCAGCATCGAAGCGGGAGAGTACCACGAGCAGTACTTC. The whole variable domain, remainder taken from reference TRBV28 and TRBJ2-7, is DVKVTQSSRYLVKRTGEKVFLECVQDMDHENMFWYRQDPGLGLRLIYFSYDVKMKEKGDIPEGYSVSREKKERFSLILESASTNQTSMYLCASIEAGEYHEQYFGPGTRLTVT.

This sequence joins TRBV11-2 and TRBJ1-1; perhaps TRBD1 as D (6 bases). The ends were cut back, 0 bases at V and 2 bases at J, with 10 bases in the middle. CDR3 length: 15 residues. The germline V gene has CDR1 SGHAT and CDR2 FQNNGV. CDR3 amino acids: CASSLDYRENTEAFF. Here the CDR3 DNA reads TGTGCCAGCAGCTTAGACTACAGGGAAAACACTGAAGCTTTCTTT.